The present T cell receptor beta chain was sequenced within a study of T cells after yellow fever vaccination. Study summary: In the case of low-cell-number fractions, SMART-Seq v4 Ultra Low Input was used for preparation. Study observations and caveats: The study found a weaker secondary response that peaked faster, day 5 versus 15.

Concerning this clonotype: Its antigen is currently unknown.

This CDR3 has 16 amino acids. Germline V gene lookup returns CDR1 LGHNA and CDR2 YNFKEQ. The V and J ends lost 0 bases and 5 bases, in that order; junction bases with no gene match: 7. TCR cDNA was made by 5'RACE template switching, adding a universal primer site and UMIs. Via MiXCR, TCRdb re-called the 5' RACE reads, giving one row per CDR3 protein. The sample records fewer than 400,000 distinct CDR3 sequences, about 10% being singletons. The sequencing used CD4+ T cells sorted from PBMCs, collected 45 days after the yellow fever booster vaccination. The receptor's source is a man between 18 and 29 years old who received the YFV17D yellow fever vaccine. The rearrangement uses TRBV4-2 and TRBJ1-2; 9 nucleotides match TRBD1. In DNA form, the CDR3 reads TGTGCCAGCAGCCAAGAGGGGGACAGGGAGGTTTATGGCTACACCTTC. Translating it yields CASSQEGDREVYGYTF.